This entry is about one T cell receptor (beta chain). In the original analysis: Amplification of reference gene primers provided the estimated nucleated cell counts. Clones were sequenced by immunoSEQ multiplex PCR, and TCRdb holds only the in-frame ones, with some missing. V and J calls and clone size are those listed in that table; D and trimming were worked out from the DNA. The table has under 95,000 clones, approximately 83% seen once; the top ten hold roughly 2.2%. This entry is derived from a study of blood T cell repertoires in COVID-19. Turning to the study itself: Sample material is recorded as cDNA or gDNA derived from T cells, B-cell-depleted T cells, or PBMCs.

This CDR3 is 17 amino acids long. Germline V lookup: CDR1 SGHRS, CDR2 YFSETQ. Trimming at V came to 4 bases and at J to 2 bases, leaving 4 bases not matched to a gene. The rearrangement joins TRBV5-1 to TRBJ2-1, with 15 bases lining up with TRBD2. This sequence originates from a woman in her 70s with acute or convalescent COVID-19. Sample: peripheral blood. CDR3 protein: CASSPGTSGGTYNEQFF. The CDR3 DNA reads as TGCGCCAGCAGCCCGGGGACTAGCGGGGGGACCTACAATGAGCAGTTCTTC.